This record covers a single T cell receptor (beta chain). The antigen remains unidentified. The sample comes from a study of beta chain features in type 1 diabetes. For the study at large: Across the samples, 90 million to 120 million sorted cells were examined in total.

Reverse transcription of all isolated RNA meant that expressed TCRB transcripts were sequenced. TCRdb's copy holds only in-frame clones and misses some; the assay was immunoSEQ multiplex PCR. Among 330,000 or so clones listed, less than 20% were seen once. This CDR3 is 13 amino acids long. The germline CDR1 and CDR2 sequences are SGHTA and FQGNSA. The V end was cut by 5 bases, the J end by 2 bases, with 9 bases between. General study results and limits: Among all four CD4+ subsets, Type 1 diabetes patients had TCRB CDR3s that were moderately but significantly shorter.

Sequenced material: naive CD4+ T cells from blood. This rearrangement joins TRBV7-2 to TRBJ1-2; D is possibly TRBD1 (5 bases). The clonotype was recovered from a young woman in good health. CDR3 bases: TGTGCCAGCAGCCGCGACAGAAACTATGGCTACACCTTC. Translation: CASSRDRNYGYTF.